The next 18 T cell receptor beta chains were all read from a single sample in a study of cytomegalovirus exposure and HLA in healthy donors. The PCR ran on 60 Vbeta and 13 Jbeta primers. The method was immunoSEQ multiplex PCR; TCRdb's version includes in-frame clones alone and lacks a portion of them. Among about 120,000 clones listed, over 60% were seen once. Input material: PBMCs. The receptors were sampled from a female donor in good health and CMV-seronegative.

The V call is TRBV6-6, the J call TRBJ1-5, with D possibly matching TRBD1 (5 bases). V lost 0 bases to trimming and J lost 5 bases, with 11 bases between them. Germline V gene sequence: CDR1 MNHNY, CDR2 SVGAGI (reference sequence). This CDR3 has 15 amino acids. The CDR3 DNA reads TGTGCCAGCAGTTACTCGGGGGGGAACGATCAGCCCCAGCATTTT. Translating gives CASSYSGGNDQPQHF.

This clone was counted a few times. The rearrangement links TRBV4-3 to TRBJ1-5; no firm D call. The germline V and J ends were trimmed by 1 base and 5 bases, with 12 bases remaining between them. From germline, CDR1 is LGHNA and CDR2 YSLEER. The CDR3 loop spans 15 amino acids. This chain's CDR3 is CASSQGLLDYQPQHF. CDR3 bases: TGCGCCAGCAGCCAAGGTTTACTTGATTATCAGCCCCAGCATTTT.

This chain connects TRBV27 to TRBJ2-2; D uncertain. CDR1 is MNHEY, CDR2 SMNVEV, per germline (reference sequence). Trimming took off 6 bases at V and 3 bases at J, with 11 bases between the two ends. This CDR3 has 14 residues. CDR3 region: CASSREQYTGELFF. Here the CDR3 DNA reads TGTGCCAGCAGCCGCGAACAGTACACCGGGGAGCTGTTTTTT.

The chain employs TRBV7-2 and TRBJ2-3, with TRBD2 identical over 10 bases. The V gene's germline CDR1 is SGHTA and CDR2 FQGNSA. CDR3 length: 15 residues. With 3 bases clipped from V and 4 bases from J, the junction kept 4 bases outside the gene matches. CDR3 loop: CASSLGGTSADTQYF. CDR3 DNA sequence: TGTGCCAGCAGCTTGGGAGGGACTAGCGCAGATACGCAGTATTTT.

The CDR3 nucleotides read TGTGCCACCAGCAGAGATCGGCTAGCGGCTACCTACGAGCAGTACTTC. Translating gives CATSRDRLAATYEQYF. The rearrangement uses TRBV15 and TRBJ2-7, with 7 bases aligning to TRBD2. Unmatched junction bases numbered 7, after V lost 0 bases and J lost 2 bases. The CDR3 is 16 amino acids. Germline V gives CDR1 LNHNV, CDR2 YYDKDF (reference sequence).

This clone turned up a few times. A junction end diverges from the germline sequence, so it may reflect a read error. The CDR3 spells CAISEWDRGLYPYGYTF. CDR3 DNA sequence: TGTGCCATCAGTGAGTGGGACAGGGGGCTTTACCCCTATGGCTACACCTTC. The V call is TRBV6-1, the J call TRBJ1-2; 12 bases are a match to TRBD1. From germline, CDR1 is MNHNS and CDR2 SASEGT. This CDR3 contains 17 residues.

The chain employs TRBV18 and TRBJ1-6; TRBD1 is a possible D gene (6 bases). This CDR3 contains 15 residues. CDR1 and CDR2 from the germline V gene are KGHSH and LQKENI. Trimming removed 2 bases at V and 9 bases at J, with 14 bases between. CDR3 nucleotides: TGTGCCAGCTCACCAGGCAGGGACAAGGGTTCACCCCTCCACTTT. Residues: CASSPGRDKGSPLHF.

The V and J genes are TRBV7-9 and TRBJ1-1, with 8 positions matching TRBD1. CDR3 length equals 14 residues. V shed 5 bases, J shed 5 bases, and the junction held 7 bases outside the gene matches. In germline, CDR1 is SEHNR, CDR2 FQNEAQ (reference sequence). Written as DNA, the CDR3 is TGTGCCAGCAGCCTTGACAGGGGCGGAACTGAAGCTTTCTTT. This sequence encodes CASSLDRGGTEAFF.

The rearrangement links TRBV21-1 to TRBJ2-5; the table's D call of TRBD2 was not tested on the DNA. TRBV21-1 is designated a pseudogene. This CDR3 spans 12 amino acids. DNA of the CDR3: TGTGCCATAGTGCTAGCCGGGGAGACCCAGTACTTC. This translates into CAIVLAGETQYF.

The CDR3 DNA reads as TGTGCCAGCAGCTCCGGTTTCAACTCGGAGCAGTACTTC. Translated: CASSSGFNSEQYF. The V gene is TRBV13, the J gene TRBJ2-7; D is undetermined. The germline V gene encodes CDR1 PRHDT and CDR2 FYEKMQ (reference sequence). The CDR3 totals 13 residues. With 4 bases removed from V and 7 bases from J, the gap between germline ends came to 14 bases.

The table lists this clone with a few counts. The chain employs TRBV6-1 and TRBJ1-6; 9 nucleotides match TRBD1. This CDR3 is 15 amino acids long. The ends lost 5 bases at V and 7 bases at J; junction bases unmatched: 6. From germline, CDR1 is MNHNS and CDR2 SASEGT. CDR3 sequence: CASSTGTGYNSPLHF. The CDR3 DNA is TGTGCCAGCAGTACCGGGACAGGGTACAATTCACCCCTCCACTTT.

V is TRBV5-1 and J is TRBJ1-5; no clear D. The CDR3 sequence is 14 residues long. Germline CDR1 SGHRS, CDR2 YFSETQ. V was clipped by 0 bases and J by 3 bases, with 7 bases between them. The CDR3 DNA is TGCGCCAGCAGCTTGGCCGGGGACAATCAGCCCCAGCATTTT. It specifies CASSLAGDNQPQHF.

The chain is built from TRBV6-6 and TRBJ2-4, with TRBD2 identical over 8 bases. The CDR3 runs 16 residues. J lost 0 bases, V lost 4 bases, and 5 bases had no gene match. Germline V gene lookup returns CDR1 MNHNY and CDR2 SVGAGI (reference sequence). CDR3 region: CASSSLAALAKNIQYF. The CDR3, as DNA: TGTGCCAGCAGTTCACTAGCGGCCCTAGCCAAAAACATTCAGTACTTC.

As regards this clone: At one boundary the junction diverges from the germline segment, which might be a read error. This chain connects TRBV7-9 to TRBJ2-7; no reliable D call. This CDR3 has 12 residues. Germline assignment: CDR1 SEHNR and CDR2 FQNEAQ (reference sequence). In nucleotides, the CDR3 is TGTTCCAGCAGCTTGAATTTAGGCGGCGCGTACTTC. Protein sequence: CSSSLNLGGAYF.

The genes are TRBV13 and TRBJ2-1, with TRBD2 identical over 11 bases. The V gene's germline CDR1 is PRHDT and CDR2 FYEKMQ (reference sequence). This CDR3 region has 15 residues. V was clipped by 5 bases and J by 6 bases; unmatched bases: 6. CDR3 sequence reads: CASSTGTSGTNEQFF. In nucleotides, the CDR3 is TGTGCCAGCAGCACCGGGACTAGCGGCACCAATGAGCAGTTCTTC. The complete variable domain, with remaining parts taken from reference TRBV13 and TRBJ2-1, reads AAGVIQSPRHLIKEKRETATLKCYPIPRHDTVYWYQQGPGQDPQFLISFYEKMQSDKGSIPDRFSAQQFSDYHSELNMSSLELGDSALYFCASSTGTSGTNEQFFGPGTRLTVL.

In its sample, this clone was seen a few times. This chain links TRBV5-1 with TRBJ2-7; D call uncertain. CDR3 length: 15 residues. V dropped 1 base and J dropped 5 bases, with 16 bases sitting between them. Germline V gene sequence: CDR1 SGHRS, CDR2 YFSETQ. DNA for the CDR3: TGCGCCAGCAGCTTGCCCGGTGGGCAGCACCACGAGCAGTACTTC. It yields the protein CASSLPGGQHHEQYF.

This clone turned up a few times. The chain employs TRBV18 and TRBJ1-4, with 9 bases identical to TRBD1. The CDR3 covers 16 residues. Trimming at V came to 6 bases and at J to 8 bases, leaving 13 bases not matched to a gene. Germline CDR1 and CDR2: KGHSH and LQKENI. The CDR3 region has the DNA TGTGCCAGCTCCCTTTCCCAACCGGGACAGGGCGAAAAACTGTTTTTT. As protein: CASSLSQPGQGEKLFF.

This clone was counted a single time. The chain combines TRBV18 with TRBJ2-2; weak D call: TRBD1 (5 bases). Germline V gives CDR1 KGHSH, CDR2 LQKENI. V gave up 2 bases and J gave up 9 bases, with 10 bases separating them. The CDR3 has 13 amino acids. In DNA form, the CDR3 reads TGTGCCAGCTCACCAGTCAGGGTTCGGGAGCTGTTTTTT. Translating it yields CASSPVRVRELFF.